This note documents a single T cell receptor (beta chain) sequence. Mouse germline and gene names are used. Read data end 1 residue before the CDR3 end; the end is taken from the germline J gene. This CDR3 has 16 residues. Germline CDR1 KGHTA, CDR2 FRNEEI. Trimming removed 1 base from V and 5 bases from J; junction bases left unmatched: 6. Noted time point: mouse harvest day 7 after allogeneic transplant. Tail vein injection delivered 10^7 T-cell-depleted bone marrow cells and 10^6 splenic CD5+ T cells. Data came from immunoSEQ multiplex PCR; TCRdb stores just in-frame clones and leaves some out. This table holds about 5,800 clones, 45% to 55% found once. This specimen comes from a study of tissue T cells after allogeneic stem cell transplantation.

The rearrangement uses TRBV24 and TRBJ1-2, with 11 nucleotides matching TRBD1. The TCR sequence derives from a female BALB/c mouse given C57BL/6 T cells with graft-versus-host disease after an allogeneic hematopoietic cell transplant. The sequencing sample was made of skin. The covered CDR3 bases are TGTGCCAGCAGTCTGTCCGGGACAGGGGGTGGGTCCGACTACACC. Its protein is CASSLSGTGGGSDYT. The entire CDR3 protein is CASSLSGTGGGSDYTF.